This T cell receptor beta chain originates from a study of regulatory T cells in long-lasting Graves disease. Notes on the study in general: Accuracy was possibly reduced by small sample size. Public clonotype sharing was higher in persistent than newly diagnosed patients.

Stated time point: newly diagnosed GD, antithyroid drugs for less than 3 months. PBMC-extracted RNA yielded the TCR library. Through Arm-PCR of CDR3 regions and iRepertoire HTBI primers, TCR beta libraries were built. TCRdb re-derived calls from the multiplex PCR reads in MiXCR, one entry per CDR3 protein. Of 200,000 to 250,000 distinct CDR3 sequences in the sample, over 20% were seen once. The trim removed 4 bases at V and 2 bases at J, leaving 5 bases unmatched. CDR3 size: 14 residues. CDR1 is SGHNT, CDR2 YYREEE, per germline (reference sequence). Concerning this clonotype: What it binds is not known.

V and J are TRBV5-4 and TRBJ2-5, with 7 bases aligning to TRBD1. The origin of this receptor is a female donor with Graves disease. The sample here was peripheral blood mononuclear cells (PBMCs), taken at new diagnosis, from a patient treated with antithyroid drugs. CDR3: CASSIGQVQETQYF. In nucleotides, the CDR3 is TGTGCCAGCAGCATAGGACAGGTTCAAGAGACCCAGTACTTC.